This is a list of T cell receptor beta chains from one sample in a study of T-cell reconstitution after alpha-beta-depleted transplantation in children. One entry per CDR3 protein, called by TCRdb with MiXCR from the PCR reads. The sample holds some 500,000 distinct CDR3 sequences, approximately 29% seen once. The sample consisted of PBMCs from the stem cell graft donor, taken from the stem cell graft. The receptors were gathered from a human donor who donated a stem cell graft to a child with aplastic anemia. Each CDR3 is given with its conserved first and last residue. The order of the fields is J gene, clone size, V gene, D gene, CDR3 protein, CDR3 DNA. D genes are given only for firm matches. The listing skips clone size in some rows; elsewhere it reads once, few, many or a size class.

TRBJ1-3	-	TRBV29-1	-	CSVERGAGNTIYF	TGCAGCGTTGAGCGGGGTGCTGGAAACACCATATATTTT
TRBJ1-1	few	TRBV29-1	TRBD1	CSVLVAGQGHEAFF	TGCAGCGTTTTAGTGGCGGGACAGGGCCATGAAGCTTTCTTT
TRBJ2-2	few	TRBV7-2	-	CASSPLRGTHTGELFF	TGTGCCAGCAGCCCTCTGAGGGGGACCCACACCGGGGAGCTGTTTTTT
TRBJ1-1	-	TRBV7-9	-	CASSLLEGEGTEAFF	TGTGCCAGCAGCTTATTGGAGGGGGAGGGCACTGAAGCTTTCTTT
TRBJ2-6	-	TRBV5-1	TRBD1	CASRYGTGTGANGLTF	TGCGCCAGCAGATACGGGACAGGGACTGGGGCCAACGGCCTGACTTTC
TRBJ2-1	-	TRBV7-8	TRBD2	CASSLAWGGAGDNEQFF	TGTGCCAGCAGCTTAGCTTGGGGTGGGGCGGGAGACAATGAGCAGTTCTTC
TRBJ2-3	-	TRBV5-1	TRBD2	CASSSGTMADTQYF	TGCGCCAGCAGCTCCGGGACTATGGCAGATACGCAGTATTTT
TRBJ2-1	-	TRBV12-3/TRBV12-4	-	CASSLTLGGNEQFF	TGTGCCAGCAGTTTGACCTTGGGGGGCAATGAGCAGTTCTTC
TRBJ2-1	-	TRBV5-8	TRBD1	CASSLVGQGFDEQFF	TGTGCCAGCAGCTTGGTGGGACAGGGGTTCGATGAGCAGTTCTTC
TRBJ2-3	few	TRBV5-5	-	CASSLERDTQYF	TGTGCCAGCAGCTTGGAGAGGGATACGCAGTATTTT
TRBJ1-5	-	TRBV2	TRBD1	CASSEDRDYRNQPQHF	TGTGCCAGCAGTGAGGACAGGGACTATCGAAATCAGCCCCAGCATTTT
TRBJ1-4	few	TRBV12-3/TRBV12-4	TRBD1	CASTPSDRVREKLFF	TGTGCCAGCACCCCCTCGGACAGGGTGCGTGAAAAACTGTTTTTT
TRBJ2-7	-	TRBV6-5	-	CASSYLDKSSYEQYF	TGTGCCAGCAGTTACCTTGACAAATCCTCCTACGAGCAGTACTTC
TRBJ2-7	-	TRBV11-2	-	CASSLSDSRGYEQYF	TGTGCCAGCAGCTTATCAGACAGCAGAGGCTACGAGCAGTACTTC
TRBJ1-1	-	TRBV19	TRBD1	CASSRTGDAEAFF	TGTGCCAGTAGTAGGACAGGGGACGCTGAAGCTTTCTTT
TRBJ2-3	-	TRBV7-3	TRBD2	CASSPSGSRTDTQYF	TGTGCCAGCAGCCCTAGCGGGAGCCGCACAGATACGCAGTATTTT
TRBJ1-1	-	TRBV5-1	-	CASSLRGPGTEAFF	TGCGCCAGCAGCTTGCGGGGCCCTGGCACTGAAGCTTTCTTT
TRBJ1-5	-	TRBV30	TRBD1	CAWSATGGWQPQHF	TGTGCCTGGAGCGCTACAGGGGGCTGGCAGCCCCAGCATTTT
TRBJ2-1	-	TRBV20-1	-	CSARQSPNEQFF	TGCAGTGCTAGACAGTCTCCCAATGAGCAGTTCTTC
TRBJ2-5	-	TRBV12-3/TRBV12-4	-	CASSFAIQETQYF	TGTGCCAGCAGTTTTGCTATCCAAGAGACCCAGTACTTC
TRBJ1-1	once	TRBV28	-	CASRTYKGRTEAFF	TGTGCCAGCAGAACTTACAAAGGACGGACTGAAGCTTTCTTT
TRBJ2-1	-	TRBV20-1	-	CSARDRGKSLDEQFF	TGCAGTGCTAGAGATAGAGGAAAGAGTTTGGATGAGCAGTTCTTC
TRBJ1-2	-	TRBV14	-	CASSQDPRASGYTF	TGTGCCAGCAGCCAAGATCCCAGGGCTAGCGGCTACACCTTC
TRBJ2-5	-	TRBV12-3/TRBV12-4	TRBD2	CASSWGASGRAETQYF	TGTGCCAGCAGTTGGGGGGCCAGCGGGAGGGCAGAGACCCAGTACTTC
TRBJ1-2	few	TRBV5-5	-	CASSSSRVNYGYTF	TGTGCCAGCAGTTCGTCGCGGGTTAACTATGGCTACACCTTC
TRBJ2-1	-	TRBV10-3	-	CAISEATRVNEQFF	TGTGCCATCAGTGAGGCAACTAGAGTCAATGAGCAGTTCTTC
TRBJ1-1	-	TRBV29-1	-	CSVDSRAGRAFF	TGCAGCGTTGATAGTAGGGCAGGGCGAGCTTTCTTT
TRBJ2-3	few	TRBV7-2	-	CASSFGTRLREEYF	TGTGCCAGCAGCTTCGGTACCAGACTGAGGGAAGAGTATTTT
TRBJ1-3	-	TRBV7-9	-	CASILSSPSSGNTIYF	TGTGCCAGCATCCTTTCATCACCGAGCTCTGGAAACACCATATATTTT
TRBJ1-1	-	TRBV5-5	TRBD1	CASSPGQGTLNTEAFF	TGTGCCAGCAGCCCGGGACAGGGAACCTTGAACACTGAAGCTTTCTTT
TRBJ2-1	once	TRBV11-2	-	CASSLGGRTRSYNEQFF	TGTGCCAGCAGCTTAGGGGGGAGGACACGCTCCTACAATGAGCAGTTCTTC
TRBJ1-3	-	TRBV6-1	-	CASSPPPTASGNTIYF	TGTGCCAGCAGTCCCCCCCCGACGGCCTCTGGAAACACCATATATTTT
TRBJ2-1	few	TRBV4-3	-	CASSQDRDAYNEQFF	TGCGCCAGCAGCCAAGATAGGGACGCTTACAATGAGCAGTTCTTC
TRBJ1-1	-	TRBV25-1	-	CASSPSWTLNTEAFF	TGTGCCAGCAGCCCCAGTTGGACTCTTAACACTGAAGCTTTCTTT
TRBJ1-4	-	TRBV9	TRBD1	CASSSQGQATNEKLFF	TGTGCCAGCAGCTCCCAAGGACAGGCAACTAATGAAAAACTGTTTTTT
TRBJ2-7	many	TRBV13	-	CASSSDGSYEQYF	TGTGCCAGCAGCTCAGACGGATCCTACGAGCAGTACTTC
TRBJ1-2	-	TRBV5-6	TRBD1	CASSLVGGQGSGYTF	TGTGCCAGCAGCTTGGTAGGTGGACAGGGTTCCGGCTACACCTTC
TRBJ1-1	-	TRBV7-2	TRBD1	CASSPGTGRAEAFF	TGTGCCAGCAGCCCAGGGACAGGGAGGGCTGAAGCTTTCTTT
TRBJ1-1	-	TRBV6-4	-	CASSESGANTEAFF	TGTGCCAGCAGTGAGTCAGGGGCCAACACTGAAGCTTTCTTT
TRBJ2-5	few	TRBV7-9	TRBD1	CASSLRSGGQETQYF	TGTGCCAGCAGCTTGCGCTCAGGGGGCCAAGAGACCCAGTACTTC
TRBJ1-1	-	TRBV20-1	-	CSARDRRRPTEAFF	TGCAGTGCTAGAGATCGGAGGCGGCCTACTGAAGCTTTCTTT
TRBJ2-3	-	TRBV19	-	CASRQGTAERDTQYF	TGTGCCAGTCGACAAGGGACTGCTGAACGGGATACGCAGTATTTT
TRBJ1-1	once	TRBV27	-	CASSDSESGGHTEAFF	TGTGCCAGCAGTGACTCCGAAAGTGGGGGTCACACTGAAGCTTTCTTT
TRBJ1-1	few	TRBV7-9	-	CASSLEGLEAFF	TGTGCCAGCAGCTTAGAAGGGCTCGAAGCTTTCTTT
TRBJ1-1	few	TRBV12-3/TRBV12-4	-	CASSLYSANTEAFF	TGTGCCAGCAGTTTATACTCGGCTAATACTGAAGCTTTCTTT
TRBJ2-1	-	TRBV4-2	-	CASLPEVNPILSSYNEQFF	TGTGCCAGTCTTCCCGAGGTGAATCCTATCTTAAGCTCCTACAATGAGCAGTTCTTC
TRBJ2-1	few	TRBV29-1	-	CSAGGGLSYNEQFF	TGCAGCGCAGGGGGGGGACTCTCCTACAATGAGCAGTTCTTC
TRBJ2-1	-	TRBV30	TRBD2	CAWSVEGLANWHEQFF	TGTGCCTGGAGTGTAGAGGGACTAGCGAATTGGCATGAGCAGTTCTTC
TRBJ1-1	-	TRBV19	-	CASSISTKGLGTEAFF	TGTGCCAGTAGTATTAGTACGAAGGGGTTAGGCACTGAAGCTTTCTTT
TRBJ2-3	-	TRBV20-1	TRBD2	CSARVTAGDSDTQYF	TGCAGTGCTAGAGTTACAGCGGGAGATTCAGATACGCAGTATTTT
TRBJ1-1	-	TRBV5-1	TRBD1	CASSLSRTGADTEAFF	TGCGCCAGCAGCTTGTCGAGGACAGGGGCGGACACTGAAGCTTTCTTT